These 3 T cell receptor beta chains were all obtained from the same sample, sequenced in a study of blood T cell repertoires in COVID-19. Profiled with immunoSEQ multiplex PCR; TCRdb holds only in-frame clones, not every one. The sample has around 65,000 clones, under 85% seen once. Input material: peripheral blood. These TCRs come from a woman between 50 and 59 years old with active or convalescent COVID-19.

This clone has a handful of counts. The chain is built from TRBV7-8 and TRBJ1-1; tentatively, D is TRBD1 (6 bases). CDR1 SGHVS and CDR2 FQNEAQ come from the germline V gene. V was pared by 5 bases and J by 3 bases, with 10 bases between. The CDR3 extends over 13 amino acids. Written as DNA, the CDR3 is TGTGCCAGCAGCGGGACAAGAGACACTGAAGCTTTCTTT. Translating it yields CASSGTRDTEAFF.

The V gene is TRBV27, the J gene TRBJ2-1; 11 nucleotides line up with TRBD2. Germline V lookup: CDR1 MNHEY, CDR2 SMNVEV (reference sequence). This CDR3 contains 15 residues. V trimming: 5 bases; J trimming: 5 bases; junction bases outside the gene matches: 5. In nucleotides, the CDR3 is TGTGCCAGCAGTCTCGGGACTAGCGGCAACAATGAGCAGTTCTTC. This translates into CASSLGTSGNNEQFF.

The CDR3 here is CASRIQGYNEKLFF. CDR3 sequence (DNA): TGTGCCAGCAGGATACAGGGGTATAATGAAAAACTGTTTTTT. The chain links TRBV2 to TRBJ1-4, with 7 bases lining up with TRBD1. This CDR3 is built from 14 residues. V lost 6 bases and J lost 4; bases outside the gene matches: 5. CDR1 is SNHLY, CDR2 FYNNEI, per germline. Together with reference TRBV2 and TRBJ1-4, the CDR3 gives the full variable domain: EPEVTQTPSHQVTQMGQEVILRCVPISNHLYFYWYRQILGQKVEFLVSFYNNEISEKSEIFDDQFSVERPDGSNFTLKIRSTKLEDSAMYFCASRIQGYNEKLFFGSGTQLSVL.